This TCR beta chain came from a study of blood T cell repertoires in COVID-19. Study context: Specimens from acute and convalescent COVID-19 originated in the United States, Italy and Spain. From T cells, B-cell-depleted T cells, or PBMCs came the material, which was cDNA or gDNA.

Authors' analysis steps: Amplification from reference gene primers served as the basis for estimated nucleated cell counts. The table came from immunoSEQ multiplex PCR; TCRdb's copy has only in-frame clones and leaves some out. V, J and clone size are those of that table, while D and trimming were read from the DNA. The data hold about 250,000 clones, with about 91% observed a single time. V was pared by 7 bases and J by 6 bases, with 10 bases between. CDR1 and CDR2 (germline): SGDLS, YYNGEE. The CDR3 extends over 12 amino acids. Patients of the Seattle cohort, enrolled during active infection, were followed longitudinally.

The rearrangement links TRBV9 to TRBJ2-2; TRBD1 might be the D (5 bases). Input material: peripheral blood. The clonotype comes from a woman aged 30 to 39 with COVID-19, enrolled during active disease. The CDR3, as DNA: TGTGCCAGCCAGGGCCCCCCCGGGGAGCTGTTTTTT. Translated, it gives CASQGPPGELFF.